The clone carrying this T cell receptor beta chain was seen only once. The sample belongs to a study of shared clonotypes between healthy human individuals. The overall study: A couple of women and a few men aged 18 to 49 made up the donors.

J was trimmed by 9 bases and V by 11 bases; bases with no gene match: 17. CDR1 LNHDA and CDR2 SQIVND come from the germline V gene (reference sequence). This CDR3 has 15 amino acids. The protocol was immunoSEQ multiplex PCR, while the TCRdb copy is restricted to in-frame clones and leaves out a portion. The sample lists more than 2,000,000 clones, over 90% occurring once. The V call is TRBV19, the J call TRBJ2-4; 9 bases fit TRBD1. The source of this sequence is a man aged 18 to 29 in good health. Some clones in this sample may be carry-over from other donors' samples. Sequenced input: naive CD4+ T cells from PBMCs. The subset is: CD45RA+ positively selected. CDR3 in DNA: TGTGCCGCCTCTAAGCCCGGGACAGGGACGGCCATTCAGTACTTC. Amino acid sequence: CAASKPGTGTAIQYF.